This TCR beta chain came from a study of T cells in Graves' hyperthyroidism and ophthalmopathy (dated by TCRdb to the late 2010s). General notes on the study: Peripheral blood samples were taken at the time of initial diagnosis, prior to any treatment. After blood sampling, hyperthyroidism patients were treated with methimazole at a starting dose of 30 mg daily, and ophthalmopathy patients were treated with high-dose intravenous methylprednisolone. According to the paper, TCR Vbeta CDR3 sequencing was carried out on 135 peripheral blood samples, which came from more than 40 ophthalmopathy, under 80 hyperthyroidism and some 17 progressor patients. The approximately 90 discovery patients were randomly split 7:3 into training and test sets. An independent validation cohort of 18 to 20 hyperthyroidism patients and about 15 patients who later progressed to ophthalmopathy tested prospective prediction of ophthalmopathy. A discovery cohort of about a hundred patients, approximately 45 with Graves' ophthalmopathy and 57 with stable Graves' hyperthyroidism, was used to find distinguishing TCR V-J signatures. The study also compared thyroid tissue and blood T-cell repertoires from 6 or 7 Graves' hyperthyroidism patients. Points the paper makes about the study in general: Most expanded thyroid clonotypes (frequency above 0.001) were also detected in blood, a finding suggesting that blood repertoires may reflect thyroid immune responses. A model built on a 13 V-J signature distinguished ophthalmopathy from stable hyperthyroidism, reaching roughly 88% sensitivity and about 81% specificity in cross-validation and 80%/75% in testing. In validation, the model predicted progression to ophthalmopathy a median of roughly 6.2 months before onset, with 65% to 71% sensitivity and just under 75% specificity. Sample size was not statistically predetermined, and investigators were not blinded to group allocation.

The TCR beta CDR3 regions were amplified from RNA transcripts. A first-round RT-PCR of the TCR CDR3 used the HTBI primer set with the Qiagen OneStep RT-PCR kit. Libraries were constructed in a second round of multiplex PCR, after which size selection and purification were carried out. The libraries were sequenced on an Illumina HiSeq2000 using paired-end 100 bp reads. As for the original processing: SOAPnuke was used to process the raw data, removing reads that contained adapters or uncalled bases, had a mean Phred below 15, or lacked an exact match to the constant primer or identifier. High-quality paired reads were merged using COPE v1.2.5, and each unique nucleotide sequence was defined as a clonotype. MiTCR v1.1 was used to align clonotypes to the IMGT TRBV, TRBD and TRBJ reference segments. The analysis was restricted to V-J combinations with a frequency above 0.0001, which together covered 99% to 99.2% of the repertoires. The TCS score was defined as F50 (clonal expansion) divided by E x V (chaos), with BLOSUM62-based TCRdist calculated between CDR3 peptides within each V-J. Welch's t-statistics and random forest reduced around 510 V-J features to some 14, which were used in a naive Bayes classifier (R e1071). The public sequencing data were trimmed at Q25 with fastp and processed into clonotypes with MiXCR by TCRdb, which kept only in-frame beta chains. When rows share a CDR3 protein, they turn into one entry using the most common DNA and genes. TCRdb, not the original authors, processed these V and J calls. A total of a few hundred thousand distinct CDR3 sequences appear in this sample, approximately 15% of them only once. Of the sample, less than 20% is held by the ten largest clones.

V is cut back by 4 bases and J by 7 bases, with 9 bases in the junction unmatched. CDR1 and CDR2, looked up from the germline V gene, are MDHEN and SYDVKM. Counted from cysteine to phenylalanine, this CDR3 has 14 amino acids. Just CDR3 DNA is preserved here, 42 bases in frame from base 1. Stable Graves' hyperthyroidism was defined as the absence of progression to ophthalmopathy over 18 months of follow-up. Hyperthyroidism patients were newly diagnosed, had a disease duration of under 2 months, and were aged 18 to 65 years. The study excluded patients with uncontrolled infections, other autoimmune diseases, pregnancy or lactation. Diagnoses were based on clinical symptoms, serum thyroxine and TRAb, thyroid ultrasound and orbital computed tomography. PBMCs were separated from roughly 10 ml of fresh peripheral blood using Ficoll-Paque density gradient centrifugation. Trizol reagent was used to extract total RNA, and RNA quality was then checked on an Agilent 2100 Bioanalyzer.

Many counts were recorded for this clonotype. Which antigen it targets is not known. No much larger clone exists at a distance of one base, and base qualities are not known. The sample consisted of blood. This receptor chain uses TRBV28 and TRBJ1-1, with 7 junctional bases fitting TRBD1. This TCR came from a woman in her late teens or twenties with Graves' hyperthyroidism. CDR3 sequence: CASSSPSGTDEAFF. In nucleotide form, the sequence is TGTGCCAGCAGTTCCCCCAGCGGGACAGATGAAGCTTTCTTT.